This T cell receptor (beta chain) is drawn from a study of post-analysis software for immune sequencing data. About the research overall: The disease courses covered relapsing-remitting, secondary progressive and progressive-relapsing multiple sclerosis. Regarding the study as a whole: The five TRBV segments detected at higher frequency in patients than in controls included TRBV5-6, TRBV5-1 and TRBV20-1. In multiple sclerosis, normalized Chao1 diversity was significantly below that of controls.

Unique molecular identifiers were built into the TCR beta cDNA libraries. TCRdb independently ran MiXCR on the PCR reads; one entry per CDR3 protein. The repertoire consists of roughly 540,000 distinct CDR3 sequences, with 30% to 40% occurring once and the leading ten covering 6%. A note on this clonotype: What it binds is unknown.

V lost 6 bases to trimming and J lost 5 bases; unmatched junction nucleotides: 9. This CDR3 region has 14 residues. The sequenced material came from blood. The TCR comes from a girl under 18 with multiple sclerosis. The genes are TRBV12-3 or TRBV12-4 and TRBJ1-1, with TRBD1 matching over 7 bases. The CDR3: CASSPDRDGTEAFF. The CDR3 DNA is TGTGCCAGCAGCCCCGACAGGGACGGTACTGAAGCTTTCTTT.